This TCR beta chain was identified during a study of tumor-infiltrating lymphocytes in glioblastoma multiforme. Regarding the study as a whole: Detected clone frequencies may not reflect cell counts, being RNA-based.

TCR beta libraries were built from RNA through three nested multiplex PCR rounds using modified ARM-PCR. These TCRB libraries lack any described unique molecular identifiers. One entry per CDR3 protein, called by TCRdb with MiXCR from the multiplex PCR reads. The sample lists about 32,000 distinct CDR3 sequences, approximately 60% occurring once. Per the germline V gene, CDR1 is WSHSY and CDR2 is SAAADI. V shed 8 bases and J 9 bases; nucleotides not matched to a gene: 8. This CDR3 comprises 14 residues. Comments on this clonotype: Its specificity is not known.

This rearrangement joins TRBV10-2 to TRBJ2-2; TRBD2 agrees at 11 bases. The sequence came from a male donor with glioblastoma. The sample consisted of brain tumor tissue. The CDR3, as DNA: TGCGCCAGCGGGACTAGCGGACAGACCAGGGAGCTGTTTTTT. It encodes CASGTSGQTRELFF.